This T cell receptor beta chain was captured by sequencing in a study of blood T cell repertoires in COVID-19. Overall study context: Samples taken during acute and convalescent COVID-19 were collected in the United States, Italy and Spain. PBMCs, B-cell-depleted T cells, or T cells provided the cDNA or gDNA that made up the material.

V was cut by 4 bases and J by 9 bases, with 16 bases left in between. In germline, CDR1 is SQVTM, CDR2 ANQGSEA. This CDR3 has 13 amino acids. Per the original methods: It was from reference gene primer amplification that nucleated cell counts were estimated. Only in-frame clones appear in the TCRdb table, and some are missing; sequencing was by immunoSEQ multiplex PCR. The DNA was the basis for D and trimming; V, J and clone size are from that table. The table lists hundreds of thousands of clones, around 91% of them singletons. Enrollment of patients from Seattle took place during active infection, with longitudinal follow-up.

The sequenced material came from peripheral blood. The rearrangement uses TRBV29-1 and TRBJ2-1, with D maybe TRBD2 (5 bases). This clonotype was obtained from a woman aged 40 to 49 with COVID-19, enrolled during active disease. As DNA, the CDR3 is TGCAGCGTTGCTGGCGGGTATGCCGCTGAGCAGTTCTTC. Translation gives CSVAGGYAAEQFF.